This T cell receptor beta chain was profiled in a study of cytomegalovirus exposure and HLA in healthy donors. Study details: Of around 400 genotyped donors, roughly 81% grouped in the Caucasian-associated ancestry cluster.

Study-wide points: In vitro confirmation showed three CMV-associated chains to be CMV antigen specific. When analyzed later, a missense DCLRE1C variant was found to be linked to TCR beta V- and J-gene trimming.

PCR used 60 Vbeta primers and 13 Jbeta primers. In the authors' methods: In a later analysis, 80 million or so unique TCR beta chains included roughly 11 million shared by two or more donors. Clones were sequenced by immunoSEQ multiplex PCR, and TCRdb holds only the in-frame ones, with some missing. The DNA gave D and trimming, while V, J and clone size come from that table. The sample shows some 130,000 clones, roughly 77% of them seen only once. This clone was observed a few times. Its antigen is unidentified. The V gene lost 2 bases and the J gene lost 13 bases, with 15 bases spanning the gap. The germline V gene encodes CDR1 WSHSY and CDR2 SAAADI. The CDR3 runs 13 residues.

The chain carries TRBV10-2 and TRBJ2-1, with TRBD2 as a possible D gene (5 bases). Sequenced input: PBMCs. The TCR originated in a female donor in good health and CMV-seronegative. The CDR3 sequence is CASSETSRGIQFF. CDR3 sequence (DNA): TGCGCCAGCAGTGAGACCAGTCGGGGAATACAGTTCTTC.